This T cell receptor beta chain came from a study of T cells in tuberculosis. At the level of the study: A South African cohort included IGRA-negative adolescents, latently infected IGRA-positive adolescents and adults with active tuberculosis. Within 7 days of starting treatment, or before, PBMC were stored.

V lost 2 bases, J lost 0 bases, and 16 bases lay in between. Germline assignment: CDR1 GTSNPN and CDR2 SVGIG (reference sequence). This CDR3 comprises 16 residues. The time point here: new active TB diagnosis, blood taken before or within 7 days of starting treatment. Sequencing used immunoSEQ multiplex PCR; TCRdb keeps in-frame clones, though not all of them. The data contain 31,000 or so clones, roughly 88% of them singletons. Material: PBMCs, obtained at tuberculosis diagnosis. This chain joins TRBV30 and TRBJ1-1, with D tentatively TRBD1 (5 bases). This sequence originates from an adult with tuberculosis. For the CDR3, the DNA is TGTGCCTGGAGTTCCCAGAAAGACAGCATGAACACTGAAGCTTTCTTT. Protein sequence: CAWSSQKDSMNTEAFF.